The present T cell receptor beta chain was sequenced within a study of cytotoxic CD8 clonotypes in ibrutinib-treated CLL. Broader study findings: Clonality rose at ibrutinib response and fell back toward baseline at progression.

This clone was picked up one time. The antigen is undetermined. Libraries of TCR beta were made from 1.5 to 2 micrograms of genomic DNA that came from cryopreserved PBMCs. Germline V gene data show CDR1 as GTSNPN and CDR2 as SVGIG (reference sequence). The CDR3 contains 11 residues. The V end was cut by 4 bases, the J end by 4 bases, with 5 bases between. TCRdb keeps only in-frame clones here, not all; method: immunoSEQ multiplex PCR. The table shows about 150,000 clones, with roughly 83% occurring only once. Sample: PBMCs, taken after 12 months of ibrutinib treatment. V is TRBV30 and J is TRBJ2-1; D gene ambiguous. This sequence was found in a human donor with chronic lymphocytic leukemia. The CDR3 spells CAWTSYNEQFF. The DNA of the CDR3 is TGTGCCTGGACGTCATACAATGAGCAGTTCTTC.